In this sample, the clone carrying this T cell receptor beta chain turned up many times. Antigen specificity is unknown. 5'RACE with 10-nucleotide random UMIs generated the cDNA. TCRdb re-analysed the 5' RACE reads in MiXCR, keeping a single row per CDR3 protein. The sample records tens of thousands of distinct CDR3 sequences, roughly 12% being singletons. The data stem from a study of neurological immune-mediated disorders. The study, taken as a whole, reports: None of the CDR3 amino acid sequences in expanded clones turned up in more than one subject, which points to private repertoires in all groups.

There are 14 residues in the CDR3. Trimming removed 0 bases from V and 4 bases from J, with 10 bases in between. Germline V gene data show CDR1 as SGHRS and CDR2 as YFSETQ. This receptor was taken from a female donor in good health. V usage is TRBV5-1 and J usage is TRBJ1-2, with D unresolved. The material sequenced was PBMCs. CDR3 DNA sequence: TGCGCCAGCAGCTTGGGACACCGCAGCTATGGCTACACCTTC. Translated: CASSLGHRSYGYTF.